The TCR beta chain under discussion was sequenced for a study of cytomegalovirus exposure and HLA in healthy donors. Germline V lookup: CDR1 MNHEY, CDR2 SMNVEV (reference sequence). The length of the CDR3 is 14 residues. The germline V and J ends were trimmed by 6 bases and 8 bases, with 19 bases remaining between them. General study results and limits: One variant, a missense change in DCLRE1C, was linked in a later analysis to TCR beta V- and J-gene trimming. Later analysis suggested most CMV-associated TCR beta chains were HLA-restricted.

To note about this clone: Its target is not known.

At sampling all donors were nominally healthy, likely with unrecorded immune exposures. PCR primers comprised 60 Vbeta and 13 Jbeta primers. Profiling relied on immunoSEQ multiplex PCR, and the TCRdb table lists in-frame clones only, not all of them. The table lists about 88,000 clones. Specimen: PBMCs. The chain uses TRBV27 and TRBJ1-2, with no clear D. The sequence derives from a girl between 5 and 17 years old in good health and CMV-seropositive. The CDR3 DNA reads as TGTGCCAGCAGGCAAGGGAGTCCTCGGTCGGGCTACACCTTC. Encoded protein: CASRQGSPRSGYTF.